This paragraph covers one T cell receptor beta chain sequence. These data come from a study of T cell responses to AZD1222 COVID-19 vaccine. Across the whole study: Whether given at about 4 or about 12 weeks, second doses were pooled.

The method was immunoSEQ multiplex PCR; TCRdb's version includes in-frame clones alone and lacks a portion of them. Here the sample spans about 150,000 clones, roughly nine tenths being singletons. This TCR came from an adult in good health. The source material was peripheral blood, sampled on day 0 of AZD1222 vaccination.

This CDR3 reads CASSFSMNTEAFF. The CDR3, as DNA: TGTGCCAGCAGTTTTTCTATGAACACTGAAGCTTTCTTT. The J gene is TRBJ1-1, the V gene TRBV27; D remains unclear. Per germline, CDR1 MNHEY and CDR2 SMNVEV (reference sequence). The CDR3 length is 13 residues. The V gene lost 3 bases and the J gene lost 0 bases, with 5 bases spanning the gap.